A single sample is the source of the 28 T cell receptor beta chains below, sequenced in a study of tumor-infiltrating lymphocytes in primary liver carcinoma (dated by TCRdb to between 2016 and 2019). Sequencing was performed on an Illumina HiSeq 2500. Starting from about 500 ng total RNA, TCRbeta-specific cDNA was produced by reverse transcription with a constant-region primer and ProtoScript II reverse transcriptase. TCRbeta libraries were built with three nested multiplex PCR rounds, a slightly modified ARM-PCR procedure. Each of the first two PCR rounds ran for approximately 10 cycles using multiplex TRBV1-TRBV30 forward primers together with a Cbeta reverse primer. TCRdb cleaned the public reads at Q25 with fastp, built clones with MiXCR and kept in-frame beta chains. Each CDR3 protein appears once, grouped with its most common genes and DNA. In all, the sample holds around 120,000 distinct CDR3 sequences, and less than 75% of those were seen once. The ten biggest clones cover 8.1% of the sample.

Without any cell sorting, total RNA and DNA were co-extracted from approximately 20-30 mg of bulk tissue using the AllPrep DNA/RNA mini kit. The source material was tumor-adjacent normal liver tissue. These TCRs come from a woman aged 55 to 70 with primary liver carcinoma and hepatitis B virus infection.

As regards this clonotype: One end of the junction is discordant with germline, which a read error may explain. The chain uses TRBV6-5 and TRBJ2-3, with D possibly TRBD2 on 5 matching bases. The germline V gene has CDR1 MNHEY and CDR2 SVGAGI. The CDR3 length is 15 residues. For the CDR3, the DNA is TGTGCCAACAGTTACTCCGCGGGTAGCACCGATACGCAGTATTTT. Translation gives CANSYSAGSTDTQYF.

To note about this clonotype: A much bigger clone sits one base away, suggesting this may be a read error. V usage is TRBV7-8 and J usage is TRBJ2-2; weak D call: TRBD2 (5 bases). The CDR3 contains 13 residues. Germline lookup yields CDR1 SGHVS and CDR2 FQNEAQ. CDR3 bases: TGTGCCAGCACCTCTGTTCATACCGGGGAGCTGTCTTTT. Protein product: CASTSVHTGELSF.

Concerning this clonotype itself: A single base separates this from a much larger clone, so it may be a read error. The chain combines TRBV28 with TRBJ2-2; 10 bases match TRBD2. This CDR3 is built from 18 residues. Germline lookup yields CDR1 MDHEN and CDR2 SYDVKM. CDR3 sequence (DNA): TGTGCCAACAGTTTCCCATCAGCTAGCGGGAGTGGGGCCGGGGAGCTGTTTTTT. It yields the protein CANSFPSASGSGAGELFF. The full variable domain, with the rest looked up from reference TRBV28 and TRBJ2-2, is DVKVTQSSRYLVKRTGEKVFLECVQDMDHENMFWYRQDPGLGLRLIYFSYDVKMKEKGDIPEGYSVSREKKERFSLILESASTNQTSMYLCANSFPSASGSGAGELFFGEGSRLTVL.

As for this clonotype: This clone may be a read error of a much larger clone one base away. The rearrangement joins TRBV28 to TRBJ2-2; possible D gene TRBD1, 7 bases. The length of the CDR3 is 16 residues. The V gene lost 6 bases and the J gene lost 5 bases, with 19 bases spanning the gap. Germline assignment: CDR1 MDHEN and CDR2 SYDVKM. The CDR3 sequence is CASSHGAGGWTGELFF. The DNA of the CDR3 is TGTGCCAGCAGCCATGGGGCAGGGGGGTGGACCGGGGAGCTGTTTTTT.

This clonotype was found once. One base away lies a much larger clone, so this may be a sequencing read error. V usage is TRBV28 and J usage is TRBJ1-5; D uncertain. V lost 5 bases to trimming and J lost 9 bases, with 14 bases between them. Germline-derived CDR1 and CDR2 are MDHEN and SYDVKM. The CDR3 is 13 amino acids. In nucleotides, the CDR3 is TGTGCCAGCAGTATCGTAAAAGATCTGCCCCAGCATTTT. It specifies CASSIVKDLPQHF. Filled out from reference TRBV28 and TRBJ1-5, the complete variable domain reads DVKVTQSSRYLVKRTGEKVFLECVQDMDHENMFWYRQDPGLGLRLIYFSYDVKMKEKGDIPEGYSVSREKKERFSLILESASTNQTSMYLCASSIVKDLPQHFGDGTRLSIL.

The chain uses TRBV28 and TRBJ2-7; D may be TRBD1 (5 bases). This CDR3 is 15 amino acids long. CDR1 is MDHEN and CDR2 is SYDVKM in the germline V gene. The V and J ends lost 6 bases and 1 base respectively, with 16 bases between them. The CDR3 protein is CASRKGAPGSYEQYF. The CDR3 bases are TGTGCCAGCAGAAAAGGGGCCCCTGGGTCCTACGAGCAGTACTTC.

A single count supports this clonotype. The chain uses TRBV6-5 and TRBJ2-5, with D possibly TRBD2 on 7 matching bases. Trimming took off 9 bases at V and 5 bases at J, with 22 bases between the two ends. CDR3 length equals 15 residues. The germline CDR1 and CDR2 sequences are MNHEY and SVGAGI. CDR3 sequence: CARSNRAGGTETQYF. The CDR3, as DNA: TGTGCCAGGAGTAACAGGGCCGGGGGGACCGAGACCCAGTACTTC.

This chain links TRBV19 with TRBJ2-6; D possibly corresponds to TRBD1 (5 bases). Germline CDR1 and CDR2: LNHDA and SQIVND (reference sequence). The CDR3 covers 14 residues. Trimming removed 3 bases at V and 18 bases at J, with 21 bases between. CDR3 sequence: CASSIGSGANAPTF. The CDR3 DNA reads TGTGCCAGTAGTATTGGCTCTGGGGCCAACGCCCCGACTTTC.

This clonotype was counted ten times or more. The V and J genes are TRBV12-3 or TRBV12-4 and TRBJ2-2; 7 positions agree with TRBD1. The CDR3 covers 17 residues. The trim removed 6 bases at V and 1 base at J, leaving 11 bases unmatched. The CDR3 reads CASSSSGTARNTGELFF. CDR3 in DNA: TGTGCCAGCAGCTCCTCCGGGACAGCTAGGAACACCGGGGAGCTGTTTTTT.

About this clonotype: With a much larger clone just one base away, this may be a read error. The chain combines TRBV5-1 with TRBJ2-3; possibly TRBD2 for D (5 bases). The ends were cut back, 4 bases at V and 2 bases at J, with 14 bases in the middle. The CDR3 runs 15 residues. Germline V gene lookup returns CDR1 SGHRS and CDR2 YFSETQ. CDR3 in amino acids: CASSIFEGATDTQYF. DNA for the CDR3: TGCGCCAGCAGCATTTTTGAGGGAGCCACAGATACGCAGTATTTT. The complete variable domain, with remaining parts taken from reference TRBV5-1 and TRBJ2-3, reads KAGVTQTPRYLIKTRGQQVTLSCSPISGHRSVSWYQQTPGQGLQFLFEYFSETQRNKGNFPGRFSGRQFSNSRSEMNVSTLELGDSALYLCASSIFEGATDTQYFGPGTRLTVL.

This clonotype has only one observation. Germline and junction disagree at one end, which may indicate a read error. This CDR3 reads CAGSDPSIGGLFNEQFF. The CDR3 DNA sequence: TGTGCCGGCAGTGACCCCAGTATAGGGGGCCTTTTCAATGAGCAGTTCTTC. The chain joins TRBV12-3 or TRBV12-4 to TRBJ2-1; TRBD1 aligns across 7 bases. The CDR3 loop spans 17 amino acids.

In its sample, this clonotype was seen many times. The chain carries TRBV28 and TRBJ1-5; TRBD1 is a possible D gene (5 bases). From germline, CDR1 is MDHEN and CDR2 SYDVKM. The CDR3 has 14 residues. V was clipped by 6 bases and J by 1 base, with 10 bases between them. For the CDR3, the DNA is TGTGCCAGCAGCCGGGGGGGGAGCAATCAGCCCCAGCATTTT. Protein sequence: CASSRGGSNQPQHF.

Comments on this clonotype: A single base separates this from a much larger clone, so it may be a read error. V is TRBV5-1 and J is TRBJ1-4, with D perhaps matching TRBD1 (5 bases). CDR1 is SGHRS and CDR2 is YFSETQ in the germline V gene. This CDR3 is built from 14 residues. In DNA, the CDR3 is TGCGCCAGCAGCCCCGGACGGGGGAATGAGAAACTGTTTTTT. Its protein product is CASSPGRGNEKLFF.

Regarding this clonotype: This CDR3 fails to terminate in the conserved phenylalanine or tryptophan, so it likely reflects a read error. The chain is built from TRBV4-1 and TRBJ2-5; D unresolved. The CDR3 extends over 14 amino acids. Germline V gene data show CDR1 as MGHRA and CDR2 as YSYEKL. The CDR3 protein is CANSQGAIQETQYS. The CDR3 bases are TGTGCCAACAGCCAAGGAGCGATCCAAGAGACCCAGTACTCC.

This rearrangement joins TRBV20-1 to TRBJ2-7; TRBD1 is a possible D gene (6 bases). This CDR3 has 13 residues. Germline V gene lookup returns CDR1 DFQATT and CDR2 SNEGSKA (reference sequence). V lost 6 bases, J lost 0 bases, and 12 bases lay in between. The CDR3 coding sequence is TGCAGTGCCTACAGGGTTAGCTCCTACGAGCAGTACTTC. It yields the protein CSAYRVSSYEQYF.

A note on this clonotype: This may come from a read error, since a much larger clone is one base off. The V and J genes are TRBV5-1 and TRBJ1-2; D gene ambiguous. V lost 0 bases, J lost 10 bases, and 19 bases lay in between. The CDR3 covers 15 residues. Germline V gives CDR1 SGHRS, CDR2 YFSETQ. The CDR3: CASSLVDGQKDDYTF. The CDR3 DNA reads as TGCGCCAGCAGCTTGGTTGATGGGCAGAAAGATGACTACACCTTC.

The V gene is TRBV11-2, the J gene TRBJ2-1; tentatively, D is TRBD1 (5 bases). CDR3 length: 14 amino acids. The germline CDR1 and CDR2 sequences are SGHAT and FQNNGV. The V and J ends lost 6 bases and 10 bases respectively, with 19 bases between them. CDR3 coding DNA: TGTGCCAGCAGTCCGGACATGAGGTTTAGGGAGCAGTTCTTC. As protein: CASSPDMRFREQFF.

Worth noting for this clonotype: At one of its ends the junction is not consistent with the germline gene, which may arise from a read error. CDR3 DNA: TGTGTCAGCAGTTTTTTAGGACAAGGGGCTGCCGAAGCTTTCTTT. As protein: CVSSFLGQGAAEAFF. This chain joins TRBV6-1 and TRBJ1-1, with D possibly being TRBD1 (5 bases). This CDR3 has 15 amino acids. Per germline, CDR1 MNHNS and CDR2 SASEGT.

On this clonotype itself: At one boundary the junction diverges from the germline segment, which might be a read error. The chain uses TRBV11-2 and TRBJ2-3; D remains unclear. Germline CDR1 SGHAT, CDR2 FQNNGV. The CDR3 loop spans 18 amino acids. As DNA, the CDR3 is TGTACCAGGAGCTTAAACGCGTACGGGTCTAGAGTGACAGATACGCAGTATTTT. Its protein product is CTRSLNAYGSRVTDTQYF.

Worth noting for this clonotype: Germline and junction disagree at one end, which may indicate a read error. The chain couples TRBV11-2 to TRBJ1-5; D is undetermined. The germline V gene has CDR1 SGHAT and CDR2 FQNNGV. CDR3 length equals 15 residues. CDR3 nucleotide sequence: TGTGCCGGCAGCTTGACTTGGGGTGGAGGGCAGCCCCAGCATTTT. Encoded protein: CAGSLTWGGGQPQHF.

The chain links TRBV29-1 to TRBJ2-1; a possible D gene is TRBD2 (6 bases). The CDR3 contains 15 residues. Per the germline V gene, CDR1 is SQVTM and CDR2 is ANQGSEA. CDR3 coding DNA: TGCAGTGCCCCCTCCTGCGGGGTGGCGGACAATGAGCAGTTCTTC. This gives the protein CSAPSCGVADNEQFF.

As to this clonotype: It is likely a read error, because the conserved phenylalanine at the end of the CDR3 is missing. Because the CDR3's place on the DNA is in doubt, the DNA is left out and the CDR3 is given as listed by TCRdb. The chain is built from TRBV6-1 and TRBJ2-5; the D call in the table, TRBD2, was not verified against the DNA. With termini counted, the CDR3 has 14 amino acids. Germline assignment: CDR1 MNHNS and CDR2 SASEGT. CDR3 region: CASTGLLLGETRYL.

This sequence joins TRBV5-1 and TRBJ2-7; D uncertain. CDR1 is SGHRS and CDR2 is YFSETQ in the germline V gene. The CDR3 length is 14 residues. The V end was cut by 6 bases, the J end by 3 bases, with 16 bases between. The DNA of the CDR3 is TGCGCCAGCAAATTGTTATCACAAGGCTACGAGCAGTACTTC. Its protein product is CASKLLSQGYEQYF. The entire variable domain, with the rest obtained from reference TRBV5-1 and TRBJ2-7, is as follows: KAGVTQTPRYLIKTRGQQVTLSCSPISGHRSVSWYQQTPGQGLQFLFEYFSETQRNKGNFPGRFSGRQFSNSRSEMNVSTLELGDSALYLCASKLLSQGYEQYFGPGTRLTVT.

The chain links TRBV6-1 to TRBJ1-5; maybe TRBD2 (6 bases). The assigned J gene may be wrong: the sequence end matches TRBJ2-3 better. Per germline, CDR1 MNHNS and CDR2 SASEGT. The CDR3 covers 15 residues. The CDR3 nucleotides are TGTGCCAGCAGTGAAGGCGGAGGGAGCAATCAGCCCCAGTATTTT. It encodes CASSEGGGSNQPQYF.

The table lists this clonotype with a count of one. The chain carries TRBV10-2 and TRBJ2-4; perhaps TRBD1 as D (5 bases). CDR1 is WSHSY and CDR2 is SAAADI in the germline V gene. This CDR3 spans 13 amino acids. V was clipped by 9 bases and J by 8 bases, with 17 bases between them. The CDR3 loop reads CASESRGWDIQYF. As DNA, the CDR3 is TGCGCCAGTGAGTCAAGGGGATGGGACATTCAGTACTTC.

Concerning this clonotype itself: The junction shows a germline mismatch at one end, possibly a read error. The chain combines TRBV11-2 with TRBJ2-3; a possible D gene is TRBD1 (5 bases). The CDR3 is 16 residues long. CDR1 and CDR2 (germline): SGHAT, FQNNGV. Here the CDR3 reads CAGSAGSRASTDTQYF. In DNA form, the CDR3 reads TGCGCCGGCAGCGCTGGTAGCAGGGCTAGCACAGATACGCAGTATTTT.

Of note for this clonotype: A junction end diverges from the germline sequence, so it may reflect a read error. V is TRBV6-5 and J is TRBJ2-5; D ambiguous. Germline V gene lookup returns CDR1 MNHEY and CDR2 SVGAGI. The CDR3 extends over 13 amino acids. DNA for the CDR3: TGTGTCAGCAGTTACTCGAAACCTTGGACCCAGTGCTTC. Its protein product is CVSSYSKPWTQCF.

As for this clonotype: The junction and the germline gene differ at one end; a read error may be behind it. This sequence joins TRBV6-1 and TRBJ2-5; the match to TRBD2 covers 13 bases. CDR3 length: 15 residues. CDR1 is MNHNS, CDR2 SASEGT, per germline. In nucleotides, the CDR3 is TGTGTCAGCAGTGTACTAGCGGGAGGGCAGGATACCCAGTACTTC. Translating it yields CVSSVLAGGQDTQYF.